Described below is a single T cell receptor (beta chain) sequence and its context. Its target is not known. Detection sensitivity for ex vivo total memory CD4+ was one cell in 200,000. The method was immunoSEQ multiplex PCR; TCRdb's version includes in-frame clones alone and lacks a portion of them. The table has about 29,000 clones, just under 85% seen once. The CDR3 sequence is 15 residues long. The V gene's germline CDR1 is MNHNS and CDR2 SASEGT. J was trimmed by 2 bases and V by 2 bases; bases with no gene match: 2. This sample stems from a study of human CD4 T cells and Enterobacteriaceae. Study-level results: Only same-donor CFSE-low culture sequences were used to infer reactivity. Broadly cross-reactive clonotypes: about 60% of the 19 ranked in the top 5%.

Sorting took every CD4+ cell except CD45RA+CCR7+CD95- naive cells, reaching over 95% purity. CD8+, CD14+, CD16+, CD56+, CD19+ and CD25-bright cells were excluded before sorting. The sequenced material came from memory CD4+ T cells from blood. The chain links TRBV6-1 to TRBJ1-4; 7 bases are shared with TRBD1. The sequence derives from a human donor in good health. As DNA, the CDR3 is TGTGCCAGCAGTGAATTGACAGGGACTAATGAAAAACTGTTTTTT. This translates into CASSELTGTNEKLFF.